This T cell receptor beta chain was documented in a study of OX40 agonist ivuxolimab in advanced cancers. The repertoire was sequenced with immunoSEQ multiplex PCR; TCRdb's copy has only in-frame clones and lacks some. Of approximately 34,000 clones detected, approximately 91% appear once; the ten largest clones hold roughly 58%. From germline, CDR1 is MDHEN and CDR2 SYDVKM. The CDR3 sequence is 15 residues long. V was clipped by 5 bases and J by 7 bases, with 18 bases between them. V is TRBV28 and J is TRBJ1-5; tentatively, D is TRBD1 (5 bases). The receptor's source is an adult with an advanced solid tumor such as melanoma, head and neck, liver or kidney cancer. Here the sequenced sample was CD4+ or CD8+ T cells sorted from blood, taken in a trial of the OX40 agonist ivuxolimab. CDR3 nucleotides: TGTGCCAGCAGTACCTCGGGGGGAAAATGGCAGCCCCAGCATTTT. Translation: CASSTSGGKWQPQHF.